These 14 T cell receptor beta chains came from one sample sequenced in a study of Graves' ophthalmopathy and Graves' hyperthyroidism (dated 2018 in TCRdb). The data were produced on an Illumina HiSeq 2000. For repertoire sequencing, the TCR beta CDR3 regions were amplified from RNA transcripts. A first-round RT-PCR used HTBI primers with the Qiagen OneStep RT-PCR kit, followed by a second-round multiplex PCR, size selection and purification. TCRdb trimmed the raw reads at Q25, called clones with MiXCR and kept productive beta chains. Rows merge per CDR3 protein into single entries with the most common DNA and genes. The table for this sample lists 500,000 to 700,000 distinct CDR3 sequences; roughly 20% of them were counted only once. Approximately 7.7% of the sample rests with the top ten. Specimen: peripheral blood. Source of these receptors: a woman under 30 with stable Graves' hyperthyroidism. Some clones in this sample may be carry-over from other donors' samples. Donor details come from another sample of the same person, matched by shared clones.

The rearrangement uses TRBV4-1 and TRBJ2-7; 9 positions agree with TRBD1. Germline loops: CDR1 MGHRA, CDR2 YSYEKL. The V segment lost 4 bases and the J segment 1 base; nucleotides outside the gene matches: 8. The CDR3 runs 16 residues. The chain's CDR3 is CASSPLPGQGSYEQYF. CDR3 DNA sequence: TGCGCCAGCAGCCCTCTACCGGGACAGGGTTCCTACGAGCAGTACTTC.

At least ten counts were recorded for this clonotype. This sequence joins TRBV29-1 and TRBJ1-1; D might be TRBD1 (5 bases). This CDR3 spans 13 amino acids. The V and J ends lost 4 bases and 0 bases respectively, with 9 bases between them. Germline CDR1 is SQVTM and CDR2 is ANQGSEA. CDR3 nucleotide sequence: TGCAGCGTTGTGGGACTCCTGAACACTGAAGCTTTCTTT. Its translation is CSVVGLLNTEAFF.

This clonotype was counted many times. The chain joins TRBV6-5 to TRBJ1-1, with D hard to call. Trimming left V 8 bases short and J 7 bases short, with 17 bases between. CDR1 and CDR2 from the germline V gene are MNHEY and SVGAGI. The CDR3 totals 13 residues. As DNA, the CDR3 is TGTGCCAGCGGTTTGGCCCGGCGGAATGAAGCTTTCTTT. Residues: CASGLARRNEAFF.

At least ten counts were recorded for this clonotype. The V call is TRBV7-3, the J call TRBJ2-7; 7 positions match TRBD2. V lost 0 bases, J lost 3 bases, and 5 bases stayed unmatched. This CDR3 comprises 15 residues. In germline, CDR1 is SGHTA, CDR2 FQGTGA. This CDR3 is CASSLTAGMVYEQYF. CDR3 nucleotide sequence: TGTGCCAGCAGCTTAACAGCGGGGATGGTCTACGAGCAGTACTTC. The full variable domain, rest sourced from reference TRBV7-3 and TRBJ2-7, is GAGVSQTPSNKVTEKGKYVELRCDPISGHTALYWYRQSLGQGPEFLIYFQGTGAADDSGLPNDRFFAVRPEGSVSTLKIQRTERGDSAVYLCASSLTAGMVYEQYFGPGTRLTVT.

A few counts support this clonotype. The CDR3 bases are TGTGCCAGCAGGTCACAGGGGCCGATGAACACTGAAGCTTTCTTT. Translated, it gives CASRSQGPMNTEAFF. The V call is TRBV12-3 or TRBV12-4, the J call TRBJ1-1; 7 nucleotides agree with TRBD1. CDR3 size: 15 residues. The V gene end was trimmed by 6 bases and the J gene end by 0 bases; junction bases not matched to a gene: 7.

The gene calls are TRBV3-1 and TRBJ2-5; 7 nucleotides line up with TRBD2. Germline loops: CDR1 LGHDT, CDR2 YNNKEL (reference sequence). Germline trimming cut 4 bases from V and 5 bases from J; bases unmatched to any gene: 13. The CDR3 is 16 residues long. The CDR3 is CASSRELRGRGETQYF. CDR3 coding DNA: TGTGCCAGCAGCCGAGAGTTGCGCGGGAGAGGTGAGACCCAGTACTTC.

This clonotype was seen repeatedly, ten times or more. The gene calls are TRBV30 and TRBJ1-2; D unclear. Looked up from germline, CDR1 is GTSNPN and CDR2 is SVGIG (reference sequence). V was cut by 0 bases and J by 4 bases, with 9 bases left in between. This CDR3 has 13 amino acids. The CDR3 DNA reads TGTGCCTGGAGTGTTCGGGGTCCCTATGGCTACACCTTC. Amino acids: CAWSVRGPYGYTF.

The table lists this clonotype with many counts. This chain connects TRBV7-9 to TRBJ1-2; weak D call: TRBD1 (5 bases). The length of the CDR3 is 13 residues. Germline V gene lookup returns CDR1 SEHNR and CDR2 FQNEAQ (reference sequence). With 5 bases removed from V and 6 bases from J, the gap between germline ends came to 13 bases. The CDR3 here is CASSGGQGDGYTF. The CDR3 nucleotides read TGTGCCAGCAGCGGAGGGCAGGGTGATGGCTACACCTTC.

The V and J genes are TRBV12-3 or TRBV12-4 and TRBJ2-3; D is ambiguous. V was trimmed by 1 base and J by 2 bases, leaving 7 bases between them. The CDR3 extends over 14 amino acids. CDR3 DNA: TGTGCCAGCAGTTTAGGGGGTGACACAGATACGCAGTATTTT. Translation: CASSLGGDTDTQYF.

This clonotype was detected many times. The chain is built from TRBV20-1 and TRBJ2-7; D may be TRBD2 (5 bases). The CDR3 covers 15 residues. Trimming shortened V by 0 bases and J by 7 bases, and 19 bases separated the two germline ends. Germline V gene lookup returns CDR1 DFQATT and CDR2 SNEGSKA (reference sequence). The CDR3 DNA reads as TGCAGTGCTAGAGATCGGGGAAATACCCTATCAGAGCAGTACTTC. Amino acids: CSARDRGNTLSEQYF.

In this sample, this clonotype turned up many times. The chain couples TRBV6-2 or TRBV6-3 to TRBJ2-7; the match to TRBD1 covers 11 bases. The CDR3 is 14 amino acids. Germline CDR1 is MNHEY and CDR2 is SVGEGT. With V trimmed by 6 bases and J by 5 bases, 6 bases remained unmatched. The CDR3, as DNA: TGTGCCAGCAGGGCCGGGACAGGGGGACACGAGCAGTACTTC. Amino acid sequence: CASRAGTGGHEQYF.

This clonotype was recorded many times. The junction departs from the called germline gene at one end, perhaps through a read error. The V call is TRBV15, the J call TRBJ2-7, with D hard to call. Germline assignment: CDR1 LNHNV and CDR2 YYDKDF (reference sequence). The CDR3 runs to 16 residues. The CDR3 loop reads CATSRTPSIFSHEQYF. DNA of the CDR3: TGTGCCACCAGCAGAACCCCGTCGATCTTCTCCCACGAGCAGTACTTC.

The genes are TRBV29-1 and TRBJ2-7; no clear D gene. Germline values: CDR1 SQVTM, CDR2 ANQGSEA. Trimming took 1 base from V and 2 from J, leaving 12 bases between them. The CDR3 runs to 14 residues. CDR3 bases: TGCAGCGTTGAAGTGGTAGCCAGAACCTACGAGCAGTACTTC. It yields the protein CSVEVVARTYEQYF.

As for this clonotype: At one end the junction does not follow the germline gene, possibly because of a read error. J is TRBJ1-1 and V is TRBV6-1; D might be TRBD1 (6 bases). The CDR3 is 14 amino acids. Germline CDR1 reads MNHNS; CDR2 reads SASEGT. The CDR3 nucleotides read TGTGCCAGCACGCGGACAGTAATGAACACTGATGCTTTCTTT. It translates to CASTRTVMNTDAFF.